One sample yielded the 10 T cell receptor beta chains listed below, sequenced in a study of CD8+ T cells in alopecia areata. After isolation, RNA underwent reverse transcription to generate cDNA as the sequencing template. Data came from immunoSEQ multiplex PCR; TCRdb stores just in-frame clones and leaves some out. The table lists about 210,000 clones, 40% to 55% of them singletons. Described treatment: oral pan-JAK inhibitor, 5-10 mg twice daily. The sequences come from CD4+ T cells sorted from blood, collected at approximately week 39, from a patient treated with tofacitinib. These receptors all come from a human donor with alopecia areata.

The chain links TRBV2 to TRBJ1-5, with TRBD1 matching over 7 bases. This CDR3 is 13 amino acids long. Germline-derived CDR1 and CDR2 are SNHLY and FYNNEI. With 6 bases clipped from V and 5 bases from J, the junction kept 4 bases outside the gene matches. CDR3 coding DNA: TGTGCCAGCAGGGCAGGGGGGGATCAGCCCCAGCATTTT. Protein product: CASRAGGDQPQHF.

In its sample, this clone was seen a few times. The chain carries TRBV7-9 and TRBJ2-3; unclear D gene. Germline V gene lookup returns CDR1 SEHNR and CDR2 FQNEAQ (reference sequence). V was cut by 8 bases and J by 2 bases, with 17 bases left in between. The CDR3 is made up of 15 amino acids. CDR3 residues: CASLMAPAPTDTQYF. The CDR3 bases are TGTGCCAGCTTGATGGCTCCCGCCCCCACAGATACGCAGTATTTT.

This clone was seen a handful of times. The V gene is TRBV30, the J gene TRBJ2-2; no reliable D call. The CDR3 loop spans 12 amino acids. V lost 0 bases, J lost 10 bases, and 9 bases lay in between. Looked up from germline, CDR1 is GTSNPN and CDR2 is SVGIG (reference sequence). Here the CDR3 DNA reads TGTGCCTGGAGTGTACTACGGGTGGAGCTGTTTTTT. This encodes CAWSVLRVELFF. The complete variable domain, with remaining parts taken from reference TRBV30 and TRBJ2-2, reads SQTIHQWPATLVQPVGSPLSLECTVEGTSNPNLYWYRQAAGRGLQLLFYSVGIGQISSEVPQNLSASRPQDRQFILSSKKLLLSDSGFYLCAWSVLRVELFFGEGSRLTVL.

The chain employs TRBV6-5 and TRBJ1-5; the D is unclear. Germline V gene sequence: CDR1 MNHEY, CDR2 SVGAGI. V lost 6 bases to trimming and J lost 3 bases, with 12 bases between them. CDR3 size: 14 residues. The CDR3 is CASRSTVHNQPQHF. CDR3 DNA sequence: TGTGCCAGCAGAAGTACAGTACACAATCAGCCCCAGCATTTT.

The chain has TRBV4-1 and TRBJ2-5, with 8 nucleotides matching TRBD2. Germline lookup yields CDR1 MGHRA and CDR2 YSYEKL. The CDR3 consists of 15 residues. With 0 bases clipped from V and 5 bases from J, the junction kept 5 bases outside the gene matches. As DNA, the CDR3 is TGCGCCAGCAGCCAAGATCGGGGGGGTGTGGAGACCCAGTACTTC. Its translation: CASSQDRGGVETQYF.

The gene calls are TRBV30 and TRBJ2-7; TRBD1 matches 10 bases. Germline CDR1 GTSNPN, CDR2 SVGIG (reference sequence). Trimming took 2 bases from V and 9 from J; bases not matched to a gene: 7. The CDR3 covers 13 residues. CDR3 amino acids: CAWSIGQGVGQYF. The CDR3 coding sequence is TGTGCCTGGAGTATTGGACAGGGGGTAGGGCAGTACTTC.

The chain uses TRBV2 and TRBJ2-7; no clear D gene. Looked up from germline, CDR1 is SNHLY and CDR2 is FYNNEI. The CDR3 has 14 residues. Trimming took off 8 bases at V and 6 bases at J, with 20 bases between the two ends. CDR3 region: CASCSVPQPCEQYF. Written as DNA, the CDR3 is TGTGCCAGCTGCAGCGTCCCACAGCCTTGCGAGCAGTACTTC.

In regard to this clone: It may be a read error: a sequence one base away is much more abundant. The identical CDR3 is also encoded by other nucleotide sequences in the sample. The chain couples TRBV27 to TRBJ1-2; no clear D. From germline, CDR1 is MNHEY and CDR2 SMNVEV (reference sequence). V was shortened by 0 bases and J by 1 base, with 9 bases between the two germline ends. CDR3 size: 15 residues. The chain's CDR3 is CASSLSPRNNYGYTF. For the CDR3, the DNA is TGTGCCAGCAGTTTATCCCCCAGGAATAACTATGGCTACACCTTC.

The rearrangement links TRBV19 to TRBJ1-5, with D unclear. The germline gives CDR1 LNHDA, CDR2 SQIVND (reference sequence). The V end was cut by 7 bases, the J end by 0 bases, with 7 bases between. The CDR3 covers 13 residues. The DNA for the CDR3 is TGTGCCAGTACTGGCTATAGCAATCAGCCCCAGCATTTT. Protein product: CASTGYSNQPQHF.

The genes are TRBV29-1 and TRBJ2-7; 11 nucleotides agree with TRBD1. Germline V gives CDR1 SQVTM, CDR2 ANQGSEA. After removal of 6 bases from V and 2 bases from J, the junction contained 9 bases not matched to a gene. This CDR3 spans 15 amino acids. The CDR3 bases are TGCAGCGTGGCCGGGACAGGGGGTTTAACCTACGAGCAGTACTTC. Translated, it gives CSVAGTGGLTYEQYF.